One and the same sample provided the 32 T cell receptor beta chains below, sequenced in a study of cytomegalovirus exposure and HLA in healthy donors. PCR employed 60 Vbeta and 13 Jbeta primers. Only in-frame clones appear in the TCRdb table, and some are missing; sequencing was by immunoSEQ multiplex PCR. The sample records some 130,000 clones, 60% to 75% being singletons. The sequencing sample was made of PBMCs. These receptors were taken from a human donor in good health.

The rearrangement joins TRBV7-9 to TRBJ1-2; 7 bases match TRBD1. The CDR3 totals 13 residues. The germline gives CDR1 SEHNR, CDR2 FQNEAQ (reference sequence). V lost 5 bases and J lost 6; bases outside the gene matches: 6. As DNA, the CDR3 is TGTGCCAGCAGCCCCGACAGGGTCCATGGCTACACCTTC. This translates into CASSPDRVHGYTF.

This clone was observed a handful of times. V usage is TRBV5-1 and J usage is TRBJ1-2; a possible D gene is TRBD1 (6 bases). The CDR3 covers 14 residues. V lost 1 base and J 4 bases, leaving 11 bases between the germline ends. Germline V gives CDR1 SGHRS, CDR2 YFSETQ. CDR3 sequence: CASSLRGGGYGYTF. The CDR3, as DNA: TGCGCCAGCAGCTTGAGGGGGGGCGGCTATGGCTACACCTTC. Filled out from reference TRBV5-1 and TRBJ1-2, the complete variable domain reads KAGVTQTPRYLIKTRGQQVTLSCSPISGHRSVSWYQQTPGQGLQFLFEYFSETQRNKGNFPGRFSGRQFSNSRSEMNVSTLELGDSALYLCASSLRGGGYGYTFGSGTRLTVV.

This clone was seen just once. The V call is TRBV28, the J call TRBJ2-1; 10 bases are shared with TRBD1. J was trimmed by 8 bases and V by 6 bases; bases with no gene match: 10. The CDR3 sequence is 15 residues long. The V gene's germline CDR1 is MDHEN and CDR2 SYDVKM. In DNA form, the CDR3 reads TGTGCCAGCAGGTCCCCGGGACAGGGGTGGGATGAGCAGTTCTTC. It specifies CASRSPGQGWDEQFF.

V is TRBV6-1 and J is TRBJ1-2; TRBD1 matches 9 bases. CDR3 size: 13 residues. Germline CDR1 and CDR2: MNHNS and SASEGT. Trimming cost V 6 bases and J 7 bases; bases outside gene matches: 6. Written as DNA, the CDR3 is TGTGCCAGCAGGACAGGGGGTCTTGCTGGCTACACCTTC. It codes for CASRTGGLAGYTF.

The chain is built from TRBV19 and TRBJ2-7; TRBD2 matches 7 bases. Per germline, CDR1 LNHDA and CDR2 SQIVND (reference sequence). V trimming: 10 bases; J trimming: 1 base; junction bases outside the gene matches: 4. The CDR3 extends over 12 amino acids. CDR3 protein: CATTSVSYEQYF. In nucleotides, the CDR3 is TGTGCCACAACTAGCGTTTCCTACGAGCAGTACTTC.

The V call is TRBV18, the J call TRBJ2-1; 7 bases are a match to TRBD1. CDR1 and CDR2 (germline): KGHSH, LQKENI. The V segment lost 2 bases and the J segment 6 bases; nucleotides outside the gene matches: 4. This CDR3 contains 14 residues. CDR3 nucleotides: TGTGCCAGCTCACCAGGGACAGAAAGCAATGAGCAGTTCTTC. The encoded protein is CASSPGTESNEQFF.

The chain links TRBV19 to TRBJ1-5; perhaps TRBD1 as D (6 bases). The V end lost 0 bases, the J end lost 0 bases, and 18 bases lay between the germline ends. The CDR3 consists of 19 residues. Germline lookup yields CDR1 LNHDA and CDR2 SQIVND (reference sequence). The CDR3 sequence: CASSIDTGQLHYSNQPQHF. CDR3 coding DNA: TGTGCCAGTAGTATAGATACAGGACAGCTTCATTATAGCAATCAGCCCCAGCATTTT.

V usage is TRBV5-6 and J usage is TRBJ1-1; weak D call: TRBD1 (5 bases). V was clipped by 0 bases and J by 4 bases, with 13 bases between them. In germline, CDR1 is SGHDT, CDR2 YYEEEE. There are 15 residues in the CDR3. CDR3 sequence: CASSLASGRATEAFF. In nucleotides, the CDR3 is TGTGCCAGCAGCTTGGCTTCGGGCAGGGCCACTGAAGCTTTCTTT.

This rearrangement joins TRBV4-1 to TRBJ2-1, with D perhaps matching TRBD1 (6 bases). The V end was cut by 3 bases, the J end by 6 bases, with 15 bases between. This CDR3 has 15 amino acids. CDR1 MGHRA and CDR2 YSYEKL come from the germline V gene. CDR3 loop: CASSQGPTGPNEQFF. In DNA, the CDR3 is TGCGCCAGCAGCCAGGGGCCGACAGGTCCCAATGAGCAGTTCTTC.

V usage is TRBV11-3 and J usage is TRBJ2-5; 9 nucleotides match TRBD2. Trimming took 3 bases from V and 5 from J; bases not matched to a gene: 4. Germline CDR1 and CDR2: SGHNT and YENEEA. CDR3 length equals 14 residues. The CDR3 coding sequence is TGTGCCAGCAGCTTTAGCGGGAGTGGGGAGACCCAGTACTTC. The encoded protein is CASSFSGSGETQYF.

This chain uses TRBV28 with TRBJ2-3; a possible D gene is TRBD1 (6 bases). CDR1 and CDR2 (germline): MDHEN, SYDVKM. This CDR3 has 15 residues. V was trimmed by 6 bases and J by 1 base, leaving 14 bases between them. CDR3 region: CASRPGAGGTDTQYF. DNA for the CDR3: TGTGCCAGCAGGCCAGGGGCAGGGGGCACAGATACGCAGTATTTT.

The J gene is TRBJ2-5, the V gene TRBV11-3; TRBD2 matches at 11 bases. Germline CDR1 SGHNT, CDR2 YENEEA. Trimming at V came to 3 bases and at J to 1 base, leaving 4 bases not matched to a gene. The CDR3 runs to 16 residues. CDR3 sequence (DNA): TGTGCCAGCAGCTTCTCGGGACTAGCGGTCCAAGAGACCCAGTACTTC. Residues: CASSFSGLAVQETQYF.

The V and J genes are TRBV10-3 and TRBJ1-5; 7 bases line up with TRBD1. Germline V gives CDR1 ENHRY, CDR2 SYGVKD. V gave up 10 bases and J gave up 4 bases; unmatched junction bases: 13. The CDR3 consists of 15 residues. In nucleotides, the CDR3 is TGTGCCACACAGGAGGCGGGACAGAAAAATCAGCCCCAGCATTTT. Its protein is CATQEAGQKNQPQHF.

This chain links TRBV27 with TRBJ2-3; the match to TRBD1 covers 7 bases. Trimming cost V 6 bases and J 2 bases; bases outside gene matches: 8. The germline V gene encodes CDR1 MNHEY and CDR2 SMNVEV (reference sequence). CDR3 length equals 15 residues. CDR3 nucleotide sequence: TGTGCCAGCAGGGACTCAGGGGGTGCCACAGATACGCAGTATTTT. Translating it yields CASRDSGGATDTQYF.

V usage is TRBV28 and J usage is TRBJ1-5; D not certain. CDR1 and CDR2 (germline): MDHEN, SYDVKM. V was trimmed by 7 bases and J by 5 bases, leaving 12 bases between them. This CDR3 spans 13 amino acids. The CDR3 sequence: CASTRGGDQPQHF. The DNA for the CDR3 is TGTGCCAGCACCCGGGGTGGGGATCAGCCCCAGCATTTT.

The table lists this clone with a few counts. The DNA of the CDR3 is TGTGCCAGCAGCCTCACAGGGTTCTACAATGAGCAGTTCTTC. This sequence encodes CASSLTGFYNEQFF. V and J are TRBV9 and TRBJ2-1, with D perhaps TRBD1 (6 bases). CDR3 size: 14 residues. The germline V gene encodes CDR1 SGDLS and CDR2 YYNGEE. Trimming stripped 4 bases from V and 3 bases from J, with 11 bases between.

CDR3 nucleotides: TGTGCCAGCAGCCCCGATGGGACTAGCGGGACGTTGTTCTTC. Translating it yields CASSPDGTSGTLFF. The chain uses TRBV7-7 and TRBJ2-1, with 13 bases lining up with TRBD2. CDR1 and CDR2 from the germline V gene are SSHAT and FNYEAQ (reference sequence). This CDR3 contains 14 residues. V was clipped by 5 bases and J by 15 bases; unmatched bases: 10.

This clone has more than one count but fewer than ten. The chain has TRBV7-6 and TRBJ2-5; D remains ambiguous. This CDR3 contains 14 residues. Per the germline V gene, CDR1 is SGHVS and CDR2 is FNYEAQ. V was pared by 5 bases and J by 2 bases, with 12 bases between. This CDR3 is CASSARGGQETQYF. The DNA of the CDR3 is TGTGCCAGCAGCGCCCGCGGCGGACAAGAGACCCAGTACTTC.

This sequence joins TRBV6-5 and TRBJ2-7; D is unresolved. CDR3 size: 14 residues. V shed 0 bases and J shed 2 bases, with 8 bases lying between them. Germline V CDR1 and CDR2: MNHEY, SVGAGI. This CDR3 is CASSYSIAAYEQYF. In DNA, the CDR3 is TGTGCCAGCAGTTACTCGATCGCAGCCTACGAGCAGTACTTC.

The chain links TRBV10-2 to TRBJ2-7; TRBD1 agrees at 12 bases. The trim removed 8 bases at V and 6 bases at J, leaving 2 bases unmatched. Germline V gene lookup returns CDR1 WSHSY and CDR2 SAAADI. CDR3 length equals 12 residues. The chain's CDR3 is CASRDRGPEQYF. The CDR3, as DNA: TGCGCCAGCCGGGACAGGGGGCCCGAGCAGTACTTC.

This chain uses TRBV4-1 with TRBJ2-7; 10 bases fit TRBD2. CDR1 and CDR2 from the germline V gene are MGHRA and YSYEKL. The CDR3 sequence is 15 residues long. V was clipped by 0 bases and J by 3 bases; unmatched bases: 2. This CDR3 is CASSQEQREGYEQYF. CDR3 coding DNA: TGCGCCAGCAGCCAAGAACAGCGGGAGGGCTACGAGCAGTACTTC.

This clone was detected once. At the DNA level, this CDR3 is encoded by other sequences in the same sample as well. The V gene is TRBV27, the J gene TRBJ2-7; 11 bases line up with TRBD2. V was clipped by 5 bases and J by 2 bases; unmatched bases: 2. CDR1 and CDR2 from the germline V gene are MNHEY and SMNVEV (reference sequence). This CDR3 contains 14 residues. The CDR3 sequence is CASSLAGGPYEQYF. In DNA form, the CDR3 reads TGTGCCAGCAGTCTAGCGGGGGGACCCTACGAGCAGTACTTC.

The CDR3 sequence is CTSSPPGGREAYNEQFF. The CDR3 nucleotides read TGCACCAGCAGCCCTCCCGGGGGGCGGGAGGCGTACAATGAGCAGTTCTTC. V is TRBV1 and J is TRBJ2-1; the D call in the table, TRBD2, was not verified against the DNA. TRBV1 is a known pseudogene. This CDR3 is 17 amino acids long.

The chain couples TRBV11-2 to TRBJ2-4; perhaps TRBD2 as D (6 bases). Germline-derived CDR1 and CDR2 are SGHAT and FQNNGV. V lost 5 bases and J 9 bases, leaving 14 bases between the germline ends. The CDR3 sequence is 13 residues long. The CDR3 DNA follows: TGTGCCAGCAGCATGGACGGAGGGATCATTCAGTACTTC. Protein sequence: CASSMDGGIIQYF.

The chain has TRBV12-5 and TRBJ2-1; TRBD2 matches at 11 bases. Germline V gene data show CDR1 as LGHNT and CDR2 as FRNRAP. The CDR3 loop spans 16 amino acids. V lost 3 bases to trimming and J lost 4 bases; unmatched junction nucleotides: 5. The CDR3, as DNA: TGTGCTAGTGGTTTCATGACTAGCGGGGTATACAATGAGCAGTTCTTC. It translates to CASGFMTSGVYNEQFF.

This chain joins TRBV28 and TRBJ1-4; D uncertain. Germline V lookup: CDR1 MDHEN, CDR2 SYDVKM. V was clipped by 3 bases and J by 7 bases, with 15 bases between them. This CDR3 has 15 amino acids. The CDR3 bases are TGTGCCAGCAGTTTGGTTAGATTACTCGGTGAAAAACTGTTTTTT. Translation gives CASSLVRLLGEKLFF.

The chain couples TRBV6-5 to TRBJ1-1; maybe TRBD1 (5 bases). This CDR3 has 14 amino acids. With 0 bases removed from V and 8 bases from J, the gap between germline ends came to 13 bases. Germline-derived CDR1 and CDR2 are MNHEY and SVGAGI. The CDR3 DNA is TGTGCCAGCAGTTACTCAGTTTGGGGCGAGGAAGCTTTCTTT. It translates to CASSYSVWGEEAFF.

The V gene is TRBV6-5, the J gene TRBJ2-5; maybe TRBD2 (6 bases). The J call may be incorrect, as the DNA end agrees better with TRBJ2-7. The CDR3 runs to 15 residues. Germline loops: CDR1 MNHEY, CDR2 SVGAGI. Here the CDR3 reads CASSYRGGGTYEQYF. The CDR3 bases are TGTGCCAGCAGTTACCGGGGAGGTGGTACCTACGAGCAGTACTTC.

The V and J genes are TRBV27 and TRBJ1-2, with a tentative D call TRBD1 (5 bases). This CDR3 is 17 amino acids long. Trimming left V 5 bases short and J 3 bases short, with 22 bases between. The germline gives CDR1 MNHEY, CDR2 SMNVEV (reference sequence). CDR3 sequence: CASSKNNLGGGHYGYTF. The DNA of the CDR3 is TGTGCCAGCAGTAAAAATAACTTGGGCGGGGGTCACTATGGCTACACCTTC.

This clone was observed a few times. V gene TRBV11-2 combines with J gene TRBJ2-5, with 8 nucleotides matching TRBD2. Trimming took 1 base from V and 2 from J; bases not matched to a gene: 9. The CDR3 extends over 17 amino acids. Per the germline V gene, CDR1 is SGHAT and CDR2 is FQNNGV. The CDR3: CASSLGGAGASQETQYF. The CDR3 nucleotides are TGTGCCAGCAGCTTAGGAGGAGCGGGAGCTTCACAAGAGACCCAGTACTTC.

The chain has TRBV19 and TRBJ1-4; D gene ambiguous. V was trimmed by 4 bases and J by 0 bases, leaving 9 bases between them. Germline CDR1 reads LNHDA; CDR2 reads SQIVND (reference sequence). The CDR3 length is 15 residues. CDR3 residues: CASSSDGATNEKLFF. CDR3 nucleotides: TGTGCCAGTAGTAGCGACGGAGCAACTAATGAAAAACTGTTTTTT.

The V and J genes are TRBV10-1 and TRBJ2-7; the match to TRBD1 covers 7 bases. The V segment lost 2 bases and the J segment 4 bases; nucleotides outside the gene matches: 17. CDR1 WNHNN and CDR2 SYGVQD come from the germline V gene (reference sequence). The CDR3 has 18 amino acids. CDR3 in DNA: TGCGCCAGCAGTGAGCCAGGGTTATCACAGGGGTTTAATTACGAGCAGTACTTC. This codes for CASSEPGLSQGFNYEQYF.